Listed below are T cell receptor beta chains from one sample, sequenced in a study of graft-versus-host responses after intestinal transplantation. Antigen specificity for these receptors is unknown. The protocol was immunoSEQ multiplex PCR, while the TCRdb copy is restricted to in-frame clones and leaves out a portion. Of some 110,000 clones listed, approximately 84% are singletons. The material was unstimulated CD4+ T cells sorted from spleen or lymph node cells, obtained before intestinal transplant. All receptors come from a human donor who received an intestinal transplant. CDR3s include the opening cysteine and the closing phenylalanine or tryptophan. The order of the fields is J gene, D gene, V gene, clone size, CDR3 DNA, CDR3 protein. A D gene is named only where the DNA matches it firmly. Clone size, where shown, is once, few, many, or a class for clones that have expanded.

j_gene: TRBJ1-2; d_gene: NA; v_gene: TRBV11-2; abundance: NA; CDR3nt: TGTGCCAGCAGCCCGCTCGGCCATGGCTACACCTTC; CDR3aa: CASSPLGHGYTF
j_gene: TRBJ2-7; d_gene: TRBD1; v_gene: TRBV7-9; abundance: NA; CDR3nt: TGTGCCGTTCGGGACAGCTCCTACGAGCAGTACTTC; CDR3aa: CAVRDSSYEQYF
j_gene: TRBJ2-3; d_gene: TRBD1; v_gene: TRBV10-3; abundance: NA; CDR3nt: TGTGCCATCAGTGAGTCGACAGGGGGCACAGATACGCAGTATTTT; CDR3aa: CAISESTGGTDTQYF
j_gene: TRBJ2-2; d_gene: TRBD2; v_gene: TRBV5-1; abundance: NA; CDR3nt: TGCGCCAGCGTACAGACTAGCGGACTTTACACCGGGGAGCTGTTTTTT; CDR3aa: CASVQTSGLYTGELFF
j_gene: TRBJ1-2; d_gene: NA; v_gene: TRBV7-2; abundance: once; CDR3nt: TGTGCCAGCAGCTTACGCCCCGGAGAAGGTGGCTACACCTTC; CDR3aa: CASSLRPGEGGYTF
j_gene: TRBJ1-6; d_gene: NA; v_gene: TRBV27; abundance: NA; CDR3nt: TGTGCCAGCAGTCCAGGACCGGGCGCACCCCTCCACTTT; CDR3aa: CASSPGPGAPLHF
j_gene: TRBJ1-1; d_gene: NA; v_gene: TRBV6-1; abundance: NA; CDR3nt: TGTGCCAGCAGTGCGCGACAGGTTACGAACACTGAAGCTTTCTTT; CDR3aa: CASSARQVTNTEAFF
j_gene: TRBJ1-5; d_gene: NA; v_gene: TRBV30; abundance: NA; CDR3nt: TGTGCCTGGAGGACAAATCAGCCCCAGCATTTT; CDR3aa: CAWRTNQPQHF
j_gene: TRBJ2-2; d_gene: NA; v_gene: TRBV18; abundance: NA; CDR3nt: TGTGCCAGCTCACGCCGGGACGGGAACACCGGGGAGCTGTTTTTT; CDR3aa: CASSRRDGNTGELFF
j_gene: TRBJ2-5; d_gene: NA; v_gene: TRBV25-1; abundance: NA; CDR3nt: TGTGCCAGCAGTGAACCTTGGCGAGGGGAGACCCAGTACTTC; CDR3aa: CASSEPWRGETQYF
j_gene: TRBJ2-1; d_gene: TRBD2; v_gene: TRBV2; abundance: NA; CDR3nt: TGTGCCAGCCGCAGTGGACTAGCGGGTACAAATGAGCAGTTCTTC; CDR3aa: CASRSGLAGTNEQFF
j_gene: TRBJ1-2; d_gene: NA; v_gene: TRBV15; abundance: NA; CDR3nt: TGTGCCACCAGCAGAGGACAGAAAGATGGCTACACCTTC; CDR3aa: CATSRGQKDGYTF
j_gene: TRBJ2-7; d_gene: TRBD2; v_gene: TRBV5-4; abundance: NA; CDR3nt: TGTGCCAGCAGCTTGCGGGGGGGCTCCTACGAGCAGTACTTC; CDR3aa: CASSLRGGSYEQYF
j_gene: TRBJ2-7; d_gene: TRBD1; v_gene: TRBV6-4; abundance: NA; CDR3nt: TGTGCCAGCAGTGACCGTGCAAGGGGACAGGTCTACGAGCAGTACTTC; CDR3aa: CASSDRARGQVYEQYF
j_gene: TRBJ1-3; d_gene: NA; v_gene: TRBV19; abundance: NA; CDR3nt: TGTGCCAGTAGTATAGAGGAACGGGACGGAGGAAACACCATATATTTT; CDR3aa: CASSIEERDGGNTIYF
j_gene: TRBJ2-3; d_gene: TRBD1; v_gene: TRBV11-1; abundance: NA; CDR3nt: TGTGCCAGCAGCCCGGAGACAGGGGAAGATACGCAGTATTTT; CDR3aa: CASSPETGEDTQYF
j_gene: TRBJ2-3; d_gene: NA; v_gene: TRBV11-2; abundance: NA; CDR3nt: TGTGCCAGCAGCTTAGGTGTCAACACAGATACGCAGTATTTT; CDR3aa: CASSLGVNTDTQYF
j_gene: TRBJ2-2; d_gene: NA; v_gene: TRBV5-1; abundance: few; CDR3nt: TGCGCCAGCAGCTTAGCGGAGTCGGGCACCGGGGAGCTGTTTTTT; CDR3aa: CASSLAESGTGELFF
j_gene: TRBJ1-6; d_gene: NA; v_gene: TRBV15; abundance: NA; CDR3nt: TGTGCCACCAGCGGCGACCCGAGCGGGGGGGTGATTTCACCCCTCCACTTT; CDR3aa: CATSGDPSGGVISPLHF
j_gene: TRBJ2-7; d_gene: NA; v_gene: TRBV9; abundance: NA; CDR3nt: TGTGCCAGCAGCGTCGGGCCAGGGTTCTACGAGCAGTACTTC; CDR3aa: CASSVGPGFYEQYF
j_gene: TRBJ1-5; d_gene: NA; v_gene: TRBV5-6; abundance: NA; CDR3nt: TGTGCCAGCAGCTTGGGGGCAGGGCAGCCTTCGGGGCCCCAGCATTTT; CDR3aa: CASSLGAGQPSGPQHF
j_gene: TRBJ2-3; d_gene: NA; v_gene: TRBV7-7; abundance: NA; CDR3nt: TGTGCCAGCAGCTTAGAGGTCCAGGGTACGCAGTATTTT; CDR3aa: CASSLEVQGTQYF
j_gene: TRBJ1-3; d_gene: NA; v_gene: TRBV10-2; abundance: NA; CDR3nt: TGCGCCAGCAGTGAGTCGGGAAACACCATATATTTT; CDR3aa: CASSESGNTIYF
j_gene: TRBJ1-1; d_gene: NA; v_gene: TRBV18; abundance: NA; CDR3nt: TGTGCCAGCTCCCTTCGAAACACTGAAGCTTTCTTT; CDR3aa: CASSLRNTEAFF
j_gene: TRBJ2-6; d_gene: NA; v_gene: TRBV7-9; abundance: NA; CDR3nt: TGTGCCAGCAGGGACAGCAGCTCTGGGGCCAACGTCCTGACTTTC; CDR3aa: CASRDSSSGANVLTF
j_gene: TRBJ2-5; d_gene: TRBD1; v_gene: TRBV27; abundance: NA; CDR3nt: TGTGCCAGCAGTTCCGGGACAGCTAAAGAGACCCAGTACTTC; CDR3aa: CASSSGTAKETQYF
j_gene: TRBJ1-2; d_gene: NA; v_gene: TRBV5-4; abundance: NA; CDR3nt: TGTGCCAGCAGCTTGTACGTAGGGGAGAACTATGGCTACACCTTC; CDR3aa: CASSLYVGENYGYTF
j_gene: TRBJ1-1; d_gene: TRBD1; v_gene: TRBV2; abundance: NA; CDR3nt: TGTGCCAGCAGCTTACAGGGGTTGGGCACTGAAGCTTTCTTT; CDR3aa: CASSLQGLGTEAFF
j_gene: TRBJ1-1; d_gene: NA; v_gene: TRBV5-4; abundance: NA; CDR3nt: TGTGCCAGCAGCTTGGAAGGGATACGCGTCGGCAGGGAAGCTTTCTTT; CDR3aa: CASSLEGIRVGREAFF
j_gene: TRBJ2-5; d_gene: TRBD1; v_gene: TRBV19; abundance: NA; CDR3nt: TGTGCCAGTAGCAGTATGGGGGGGACAGGGAGGGAGACCCAGTACTTC; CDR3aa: CASSSMGGTGRETQYF
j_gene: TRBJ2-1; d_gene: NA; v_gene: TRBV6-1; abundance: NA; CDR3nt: TGTGCCAGCAGTGTCGGACAGTTCAATGAGCAGTTCTTC; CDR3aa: CASSVGQFNEQFF
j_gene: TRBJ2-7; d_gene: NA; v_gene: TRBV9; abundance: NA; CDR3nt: TGTGCCAGCAGCGTAGTGGCGGGGGCCCTATCCTACGAGCAGTACTTC; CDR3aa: CASSVVAGALSYEQYF
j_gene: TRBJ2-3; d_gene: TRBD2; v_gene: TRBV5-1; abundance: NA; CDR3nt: TGCGCCAGCAGCTTAGGCGGGAGAGCGGCAGATACGCAGTATTTT; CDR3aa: CASSLGGRAADTQYF
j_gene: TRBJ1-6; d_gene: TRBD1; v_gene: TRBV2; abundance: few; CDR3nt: TGTGCCAGCAGTGGGACAGGGGATAATTCACCCCTCCACTTT; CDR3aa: CASSGTGDNSPLHF
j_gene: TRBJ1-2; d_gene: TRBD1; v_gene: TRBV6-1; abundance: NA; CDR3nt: TGTGCCAGCACTACGGACAGGATTGGCTACACCTTC; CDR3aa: CASTTDRIGYTF
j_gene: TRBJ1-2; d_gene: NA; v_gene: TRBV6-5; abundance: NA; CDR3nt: TGTGCCAGCAGTTACGGCCATAACTATGGCTACACCTTC; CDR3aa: CASSYGHNYGYTF
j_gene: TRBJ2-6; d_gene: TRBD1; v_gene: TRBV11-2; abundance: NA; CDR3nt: TGTGCCAGCAGCTCCGGACAGGGTCTCTCTGGGGCCAACGTCCTGACTTTC; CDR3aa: CASSSGQGLSGANVLTF
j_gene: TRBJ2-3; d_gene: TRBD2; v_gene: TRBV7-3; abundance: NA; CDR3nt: TGTGCCAGCAGCTCATACCCCGGGGGGACTAATCCAGATACGCAGTATTTT; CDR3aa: CASSSYPGGTNPDTQYF
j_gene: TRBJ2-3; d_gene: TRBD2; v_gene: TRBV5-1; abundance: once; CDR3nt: TGCGCCAGCAGCGGTAGCGGGAGCACAGATACGCAGTATTTT; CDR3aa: CASSGSGSTDTQYF
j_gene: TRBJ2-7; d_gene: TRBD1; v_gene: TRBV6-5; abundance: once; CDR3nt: TGTGCCAGCAGTTACTACAGGGGATCCGAGCAGTACTTC; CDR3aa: CASSYYRGSEQYF
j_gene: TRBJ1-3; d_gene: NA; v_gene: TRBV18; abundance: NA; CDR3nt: TGTGCCAGCTCACCGCAGTGGCAGCTACCTTCCTCTGGAAACACCATATATTTT; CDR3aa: CASSPQWQLPSSGNTIYF
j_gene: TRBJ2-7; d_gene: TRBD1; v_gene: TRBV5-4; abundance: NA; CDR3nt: TGTGCCAGCAGCTCGGGACAGGGGGGCTCCTACGAGCAGTACTTC; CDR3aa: CASSSGQGGSYEQYF
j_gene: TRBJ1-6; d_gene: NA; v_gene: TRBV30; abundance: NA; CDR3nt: TGTGCCTGGAGTGTATTGTGGAGCTCCTATAATTCACCCCTCCACTTT; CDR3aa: CAWSVLWSSYNSPLHF
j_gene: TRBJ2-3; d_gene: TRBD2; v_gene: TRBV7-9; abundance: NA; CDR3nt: TGTGCCAGCAGCTTCCGGGGGGGCACAGATACGCAGTATTTT; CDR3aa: CASSFRGGTDTQYF
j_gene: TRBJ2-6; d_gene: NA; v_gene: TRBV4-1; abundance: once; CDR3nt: TGCGCCAGCAGCGCTGGGCCTGGGGCCAACGTCCTGACTTTC; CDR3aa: CASSAGPGANVLTF
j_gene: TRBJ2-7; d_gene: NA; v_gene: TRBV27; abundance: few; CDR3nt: TGTGCCAGCAGGTCTTCGGGTGAAATACCCTACGAGCAGTACTTC; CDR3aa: CASRSSGEIPYEQYF
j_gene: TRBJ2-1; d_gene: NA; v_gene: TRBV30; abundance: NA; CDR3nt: TGTGCCTGGAGTCGGGGAAGAGGGGGACCTAATGAGCAGTTCTTC; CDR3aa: CAWSRGRGGPNEQFF
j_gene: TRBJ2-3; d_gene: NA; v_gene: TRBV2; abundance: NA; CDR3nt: TGTGCCACCCCAGGGGCAGTGGATACGCAGTATTTT; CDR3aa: CATPGAVDTQYF